This T cell receptor beta chain was found in a study of blood T cell repertoires in COVID-19. In the study's own analysis: Reference gene primer amplification gave estimated nucleated cell counts. Data came from immunoSEQ multiplex PCR; TCRdb stores just in-frame clones and leaves some out. Clonal size and the V and J genes are those of that table, whereas D and trimming came from the DNA. The repertoire holds over 200,000 clones, with approximately 80% as singletons. The germline gives CDR1 SGDLS, CDR2 YYNGEE. This CDR3 has 15 amino acids. Trimming took off 0 bases at V and 0 bases at J, with 9 bases between the two ends.

The receptor was isolated from a man aged 35-49 years who had recovered from COVID-19. The specimen was PBMCs or T cells enriched from blood (not recorded which). The chain links TRBV9 to TRBJ1-1, with no clear D. CDR3 region: CASSVEHRLNTEAFF. DNA for the CDR3: TGTGCCAGCAGCGTAGAGCACAGATTGAACACTGAAGCTTTCTTT.